A selection of T cell receptor beta chains follows, all from one sample in a study of CD8 T cells in Susac syndrome. TCRdb redid the calling of the immunoSEQ multiplex PCR reads with MiXCR, one entry per CDR3 protein. The data show roughly 140,000 distinct CDR3 sequences, about 95% seen once. Material: CD8+ T cells from PBMCs. The receptor set was obtained from a human donor with multiple sclerosis. Both conserved end residues are part of each CDR3. Each record gives: J gene, V gene, CDR3 protein.

j_call: TRBJ1-1
v_call: TRBV7-9
cdr3_aa: CASSLRTGVNRLNTEAFF

j_call: TRBJ2-7
v_call: TRBV20-1
cdr3_aa: CSASFLGWGTGHTYEQYF

j_call: TRBJ2-3
v_call: TRBV2
cdr3_aa: CASSDGGGPADTQYF

j_call: TRBJ2-7
v_call: TRBV9
cdr3_aa: CASSPTGTVSYEQYF

j_call: TRBJ1-6
v_call: TRBV20-1
cdr3_aa: CSARVAQQGEPLHF

j_call: TRBJ1-2
v_call: TRBV5-7
cdr3_aa: CASSFGTGHYGYTF

j_call: TRBJ2-3
v_call: TRBV29-1
cdr3_aa: CSVEKGVSTDTQYF

j_call: TRBJ1-2
v_call: TRBV30
cdr3_aa: CAWSETGREEGYTF

j_call: TRBJ2-3
v_call: TRBV29-1
cdr3_aa: CSVEGTSGGNPADTQYF

j_call: TRBJ1-6
v_call: TRBV15
cdr3_aa: CATSRDPEQSPLHF

j_call: TRBJ2-7
v_call: TRBV20-1
cdr3_aa: CSARDLEGGDYEQYF

j_call: TRBJ2-7
v_call: TRBV6-2/TRBV6-3
cdr3_aa: CASGPTSPYEQYF

j_call: TRBJ1-2
v_call: TRBV30
cdr3_aa: CAWSVRVRWENYGYTF

j_call: TRBJ1-2
v_call: TRBV6-5
cdr3_aa: CASRLSVYYGYTF

j_call: TRBJ1-2
v_call: TRBV4-1
cdr3_aa: CASSLLDRGYGYTF

j_call: TRBJ2-5
v_call: TRBV29-1
cdr3_aa: CSVAGQETQYF

j_call: TRBJ2-7
v_call: TRBV12-3/TRBV12-4
cdr3_aa: CASRPGVSDEQYF

j_call: TRBJ2-1
v_call: TRBV3-1
cdr3_aa: CASSQGLADYNEQFF

j_call: TRBJ1-1
v_call: TRBV4-1
cdr3_aa: CASSLRTGTALNTEAFF

j_call: TRBJ1-2
v_call: TRBV9
cdr3_aa: CASSYLVRAPTF

j_call: TRBJ2-3
v_call: TRBV2
cdr3_aa: CASKGGFTDTQYF

j_call: TRBJ1-3
v_call: TRBV25-1
cdr3_aa: CASSIAGGDFPLAGNTIYF

j_call: TRBJ1-2
v_call: TRBV29-1
cdr3_aa: CSAGQSNYGYTF

j_call: TRBJ1-1
v_call: TRBV3-1
cdr3_aa: CASSQGDTEAFF

j_call: TRBJ2-7
v_call: TRBV6-1
cdr3_aa: CASSGPAGTGFWHEQYF

j_call: TRBJ1-1
v_call: TRBV30
cdr3_aa: CAWTLPRVGDTEAFF

j_call: TRBJ1-1
v_call: TRBV7-9
cdr3_aa: CASSLPRDRNTEAFF

j_call: TRBJ2-7
v_call: TRBV19
cdr3_aa: CASSYGEGPYEQYF

j_call: TRBJ1-2
v_call: TRBV29-1
cdr3_aa: CSVAGQRNYGYTF

j_call: TRBJ1-5
v_call: TRBV12-5
cdr3_aa: CASGLRDGDQPQHF

j_call: TRBJ2-3
v_call: TRBV24-1
cdr3_aa: CATSDPARSDTQYF

j_call: TRBJ2-3
v_call: TRBV25-1
cdr3_aa: CASRLDGGGTDTQYF

j_call: TRBJ2-5
v_call: TRBV7-2
cdr3_aa: CASSLDPSGETQYF

j_call: TRBJ2-1
v_call: TRBV20-1
cdr3_aa: CSARDSGAATYYNEQFF

j_call: TRBJ2-3
v_call: TRBV7-9
cdr3_aa: CASSALAGARENTDTQYF